A selection of T cell receptor beta chains follows, all from one sample in a study of blood T cell repertoires in COVID-19. Assay used: immunoSEQ multiplex PCR; TCRdb lists only in-frame clones, some missing. Of fewer than 200,000 clones in the sample, 65% to 80% were seen once. Sequenced input: PBMCs or T cells enriched from blood (not recorded which). All receptors derive from a woman between 65 and 79 years old in a cohort exposed to, infected with or recovered from COVID-19 (not recorded which). Each CDR3 is given with its conserved first and last residue. D genes are given only for firm matches. The listing skips clone size in some rows; elsewhere it reads once, few, many or a size class.

V gene: TRBV5-4
D gene: TRBD1
clone size: NA
J gene: TRBJ1-2
CDR3 protein: CASSAHGTANYGYTF
CDR3 DNA: TGTGCCAGCAGCGCCCACGGGACAGCTAACTATGGCTACACCTTC

V gene: TRBV21-1
D gene: NA
clone size: NA
J gene: TRBJ2-1
CDR3 protein: CASSSKEPGLAGDGPRNEQFF
CDR3 DNA: TGTGCCAGCAGCAGCAAAGAACCGGGACTAGCGGGAGACGGGCCACGCAATGAGCAGTTCTTC

V gene: TRBV15
D gene: TRBD2
clone size: NA
J gene: TRBJ2-3
CDR3 protein: CATSRERTPMGLVVSDTQYF
CDR3 DNA: TGTGCCACCAGCAGAGAAAGGACCCCCATGGGACTAGTGGTATCCGATACGCAGTATTTT

V gene: TRBV27
D gene: TRBD2
clone size: NA
J gene: TRBJ2-3
CDR3 protein: CASSRGLATADTQYF
CDR3 DNA: TGTGCCAGCAGTCGTGGACTAGCGACGGCAGATACGCAGTATTTT

V gene: TRBV3-1/TRBV3-2
D gene: TRBD2
clone size: NA
J gene: TRBJ2-1
CDR3 protein: CASSLGTTWEGNEQFF
CDR3 DNA: TGTGCCAGCAGCCTCGGGACTACCTGGGAGGGGAATGAGCAGTTCTTC

V gene: TRBV5-8
D gene: NA
clone size: NA
J gene: TRBJ1-2
CDR3 protein: CASSLRGSNRFYGYTF
CDR3 DNA: TGTGCCAGCAGCCTCCGGGGATCCAATAGATTCTATGGCTACACCTTC

V gene: TRBV24-1
D gene: NA
clone size: NA
J gene: TRBJ1-3
CDR3 protein: CATSPQGGGNTIYF
CDR3 DNA: TGTGCCACCAGTCCGCAGGGAGGAGGAAACACCATATATTTT

V gene: TRBV7-3
D gene: TRBD2
clone size: NA
J gene: TRBJ2-1
CDR3 protein: CASSLVGGSAYNEQFF
CDR3 DNA: TGTGCCAGCAGCTTAGTTGGCGGGAGTGCCTACAATGAGCAGTTCTTC

V gene: TRBV13
D gene: TRBD1
clone size: NA
J gene: TRBJ2-1
CDR3 protein: CASSSLRLGQEWGLVFF
CDR3 DNA: TGTGCCAGCAGCTCCCTTCGGTTAGGACAGGAATGGGGGTTGGTGTTCTTC

V gene: TRBV3-1/TRBV3-2
D gene: NA
clone size: NA
J gene: TRBJ2-2
CDR3 protein: CASSQGRAGELFF
CDR3 DNA: TGTGCCAGCAGCCAAGGCAGGGCCGGGGAGCTGTTTTTT

V gene: TRBV2
D gene: NA
clone size: NA
J gene: TRBJ2-3
CDR3 protein: CASNFQGQTDTQYF
CDR3 DNA: TGTGCCAGCAATTTCCAGGGGCAGACAGATACGCAGTATTTT

V gene: TRBV3-1/TRBV3-2
D gene: TRBD1
clone size: once
J gene: TRBJ1-2
CDR3 protein: CASSHGRGTYGYTF
CDR3 DNA: TGTGCCAGCAGCCACGGCAGGGGGACCTATGGCTACACCTTC

V gene: TRBV6-2/TRBV6-3
D gene: TRBD1
clone size: NA
J gene: TRBJ2-7
CDR3 protein: CASSYPTRTGARLTSYEQYF
CDR3 DNA: TGTGCCAGCAGTTACCCGACCCGGACAGGGGCTCGCCTTACCTCCTACGAGCAGTACTTC

V gene: TRBV5-1
D gene: TRBD2
clone size: NA
J gene: TRBJ2-7
CDR3 protein: CASSLVSGGGYEQYF
CDR3 DNA: TGCGCCAGCAGCTTGGTTAGCGGGGGAGGCTACGAGCAGTACTTC

V gene: TRBV5-4
D gene: TRBD2
clone size: NA
J gene: TRBJ2-1
CDR3 protein: CASSLAGGSSYNEQFF
CDR3 DNA: TGTGCCAGCAGCTTGGCGGGGGGTAGCTCCTACAATGAGCAGTTCTTC

V gene: TRBV6-5
D gene: NA
clone size: once
J gene: TRBJ1-5
CDR3 protein: CASSYSMGGHQPQHF
CDR3 DNA: TGTGCCAGCAGTTACTCGATGGGAGGGCATCAGCCCCAGCATTTT

V gene: TRBV23-1
D gene: TRBD1
clone size: NA
J gene: TRBJ1-2
CDR3 protein: CASSQSPSDRVFDGYTF
CDR3 DNA: TGCGCCAGCAGTCAATCTCCGAGTGACAGGGTTTTCGATGGCTACACCTTC

V gene: TRBV4-3
D gene: TRBD1
clone size: NA
J gene: TRBJ1-2
CDR3 protein: CASSQPGTGVGYTF
CDR3 DNA: TGCGCCAGCAGCCAGCCCGGGACAGGGGTCGGCTACACCTTC

V gene: TRBV5-4
D gene: NA
clone size: once
J gene: TRBJ2-1
CDR3 protein: CASSLGGRYNEQFF
CDR3 DNA: TGTGCCAGCAGCTTGGGGGGCCGGTACAATGAGCAGTTCTTC

V gene: TRBV28
D gene: NA
clone size: NA
J gene: TRBJ1-2
CDR3 protein: CASSLRGNYGYTF
CDR3 DNA: TGTGCCAGCAGTTTGCGGGGGAACTATGGCTACACCTTC

V gene: TRBV28
D gene: NA
clone size: NA
J gene: TRBJ2-5
CDR3 protein: CASSFAGHQETQYF
CDR3 DNA: TGTGCCAGCAGTTTTGCGGGACACCAAGAGACCCAGTACTTC

V gene: TRBV12-3/TRBV12-4
D gene: NA
clone size: NA
J gene: TRBJ1-2
CDR3 protein: CASSRLTDYGYTF
CDR3 DNA: TGTGCCAGCAGCCGCTTGACAGACTATGGCTACACCTTC

V gene: TRBV5-6
D gene: NA
clone size: NA
J gene: TRBJ1-2
CDR3 protein: CASSDDLGAPVPYTF
CDR3 DNA: TGTGCCAGCAGCGATGACCTGGGCGCCCCCGTTCCCTACACCTTC

V gene: TRBV7-9
D gene: NA
clone size: NA
J gene: TRBJ2-1
CDR3 protein: CASSLEYSSEQFF
CDR3 DNA: TGTGCCAGCAGCTTAGAATACAGCAGTGAGCAGTTCTTC

V gene: TRBV11-2
D gene: NA
clone size: few
J gene: TRBJ2-2
CDR3 protein: CASSSREGGNGELFF
CDR3 DNA: TGTGCCAGCAGCTCCCGGGAAGGGGGTAATGGGGAGCTGTTTTTT

V gene: TRBV28
D gene: TRBD2
clone size: NA
J gene: TRBJ2-2
CDR3 protein: CGSSGRGTGELFF
CDR3 DNA: TGTGGATCTAGCGGGAGAGGAACCGGGGAGCTGTTTTTT

V gene: TRBV7-2
D gene: NA
clone size: NA
J gene: TRBJ2-1
CDR3 protein: CASSRQVGGGPYNEQFF
CDR3 DNA: TGTGCCAGCAGCCGCCAAGTGGGCGGAGGTCCCTACAATGAGCAGTTCTTC

V gene: TRBV18
D gene: TRBD1
clone size: NA
J gene: TRBJ1-4
CDR3 protein: CASSLWGTDDEKLFF
CDR3 DNA: TGTGCCAGCTCACTGTGGGGGACAGACGATGAAAAACTGTTTTTT

V gene: TRBV6-1
D gene: TRBD2
clone size: NA
J gene: TRBJ2-3
CDR3 protein: CASSGTSGRRTDTQYF
CDR3 DNA: TGTGCCAGCAGTGGGACTAGCGGGAGACGCACAGATACGCAGTATTTT

V gene: TRBV18
D gene: NA
clone size: NA
J gene: TRBJ2-5
CDR3 protein: CASSDQVGRAQETQYF
CDR3 DNA: TGTGCCAGCTCAGACCAGGTGGGCAGGGCACAAGAGACCCAGTACTTC

V gene: TRBV18
D gene: TRBD2
clone size: NA
J gene: TRBJ2-5
CDR3 protein: CASSPGLALETQYF
CDR3 DNA: TGTGCCAGCTCACCGGGACTAGCGTTAGAGACCCAGTACTTC

V gene: TRBV28
D gene: NA
clone size: NA
J gene: TRBJ2-5
CDR3 protein: CASSLIGTSRIGQETQYF
CDR3 DNA: TGTGCCAGCAGTTTAATTGGGACTTCACGGATAGGGCAAGAGACCCAGTACTTC

V gene: TRBV27
D gene: TRBD2
clone size: NA
J gene: TRBJ2-7
CDR3 protein: CASSSRWIAGPYEQYF
CDR3 DNA: TGTGCCAGCAGTTCGCGATGGATAGCGGGACCCTACGAGCAGTACTTC

V gene: TRBV7-9
D gene: NA
clone size: NA
J gene: TRBJ1-1
CDR3 protein: CASSVSGQSEAFF
CDR3 DNA: TGTGCCAGCAGTGTTAGCGGGCAGTCTGAAGCTTTCTTT

V gene: TRBV5-5
D gene: NA
clone size: NA
J gene: TRBJ1-5
CDR3 protein: CASSLGLGENQPQHF
CDR3 DNA: TGTGCCAGCAGCTTGGGCCTAGGAGAAAATCAGCCCCAGCATTTT

V gene: TRBV11-2
D gene: NA
clone size: NA
J gene: TRBJ2-1
CDR3 protein: CASSSYGTGIYNEQFF
CDR3 DNA: TGTGCCAGCAGCTCATACGGCACGGGGATCTACAATGAGCAGTTCTTC

V gene: TRBV19
D gene: NA
clone size: once
J gene: TRBJ2-7
CDR3 protein: CASAIGSSYEQYF
CDR3 DNA: TGTGCCAGTGCAATAGGGAGCTCCTACGAGCAGTACTTC

V gene: TRBV11-2
D gene: NA
clone size: NA
J gene: TRBJ1-2
CDR3 protein: CASSLVRVWNYGYTF
CDR3 DNA: TGTGCCAGCAGCTTAGTCCGGGTTTGGAACTATGGCTACACCTTC

V gene: TRBV11-2
D gene: NA
clone size: few
J gene: TRBJ2-1
CDR3 protein: CASSLGSSSYNEQFF
CDR3 DNA: TGTGCCAGCAGCTTAGGGTCCAGCTCCTACAATGAGCAGTTCTTC

V gene: TRBV4-1
D gene: TRBD1
clone size: NA
J gene: TRBJ2-5
CDR3 protein: CASSQPGGGETQYF
CDR3 DNA: TGCGCCAGCAGCCAACCAGGGGGCGGGGAGACCCAGTACTTC

V gene: TRBV28
D gene: NA
clone size: once
J gene: TRBJ1-1
CDR3 protein: CASRSGITTRAFF
CDR3 DNA: TGTGCCAGCAGGTCGGGGATCACGACTCGAGCTTTCTTT

V gene: TRBV2
D gene: NA
clone size: NA
J gene: TRBJ2-1
CDR3 protein: CASSRQLNEQFF
CDR3 DNA: TGTGCCAGCAGTCGTCAGTTAAATGAGCAGTTCTTC

V gene: TRBV12-3/TRBV12-4
D gene: NA
clone size: NA
J gene: TRBJ1-1
CDR3 protein: CASSLGRNTEAFF
CDR3 DNA: TGTGCCAGCAGTTTAGGGAGGAACACTGAAGCTTTCTTT

V gene: TRBV5-1
D gene: NA
clone size: NA
J gene: TRBJ1-6
CDR3 protein: CASSLTTGRSPLHF
CDR3 DNA: TGCGCCAGCAGCTTGACAACAGGGCGGTCACCCCTCCACTTT

V gene: TRBV7-3
D gene: NA
clone size: once
J gene: TRBJ2-2
CDR3 protein: CASSALNSGTGELFF
CDR3 DNA: TGTGCCAGCAGCGCCTTAAACAGTGGCACCGGGGAGCTGTTTTTT

V gene: TRBV7-2
D gene: NA
clone size: NA
J gene: TRBJ2-5
CDR3 protein: CASSPNRGGTQYF
CDR3 DNA: TGTGCCAGCAGCCCCAACAGGGGAGGGACCCAGTACTTC

V gene: TRBV2
D gene: NA
clone size: NA
J gene: TRBJ2-2
CDR3 protein: CASRTTPGTPNTGELFF
CDR3 DNA: TGTGCCAGCAGGACTACCCCCGGGACACCGAACACCGGGGAGCTGTTTTTT

V gene: TRBV29-1
D gene: TRBD1
clone size: NA
J gene: TRBJ1-2
CDR3 protein: CSVATGEGGYTF
CDR3 DNA: TGCAGCGTTGCCACAGGGGAAGGTGGCTACACCTTC

V gene: TRBV5-1
D gene: TRBD1
clone size: NA
J gene: TRBJ1-1
CDR3 protein: CASSLARTGNTEAFF
CDR3 DNA: TGCGCCAGCAGCTTGGCCAGGACAGGGAACACTGAAGCTTTCTTT

V gene: TRBV24-1
D gene: NA
clone size: NA
J gene: TRBJ2-6
CDR3 protein: CATSDRSAGANVLTF
CDR3 DNA: TGTGCCACCAGTGATAGGAGCGCTGGGGCCAACGTCCTGACTTTC

V gene: TRBV10-3
D gene: NA
clone size: NA
J gene: TRBJ2-5
CDR3 protein: CAISEFEWWRGTQYF
CDR3 DNA: TGTGCCATCAGTGAGTTTGAGTGGTGGCGGGGGACCCAGTACTTC

V gene: TRBV11-2
D gene: NA
clone size: few
J gene: TRBJ1-4
CDR3 protein: CASSLGGWTHYPGDEKLFF
CDR3 DNA: TGTGCCAGCAGCTTAGGGGGGTGGACACACTACCCAGGGGATGAAAAACTGTTTTTT

V gene: TRBV27
D gene: NA
clone size: NA
J gene: TRBJ1-5
CDR3 protein: CASSLVNGQPQHF
CDR3 DNA: TGTGCCAGCAGTTTGGTGAACGGTCAGCCCCAGCATTTT